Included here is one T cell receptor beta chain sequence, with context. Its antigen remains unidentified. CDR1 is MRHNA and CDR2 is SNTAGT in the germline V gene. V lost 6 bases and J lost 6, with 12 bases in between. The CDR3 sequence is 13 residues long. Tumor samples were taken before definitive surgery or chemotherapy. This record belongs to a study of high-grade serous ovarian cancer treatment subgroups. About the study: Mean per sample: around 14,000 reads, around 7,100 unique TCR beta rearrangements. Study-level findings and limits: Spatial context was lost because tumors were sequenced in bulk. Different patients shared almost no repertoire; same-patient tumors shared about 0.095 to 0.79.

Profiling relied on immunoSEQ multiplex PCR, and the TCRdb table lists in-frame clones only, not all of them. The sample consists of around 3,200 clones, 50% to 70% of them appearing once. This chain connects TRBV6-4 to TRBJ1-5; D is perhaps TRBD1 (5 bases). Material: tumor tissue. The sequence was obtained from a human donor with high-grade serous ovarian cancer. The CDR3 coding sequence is TGTGCCAGCAGCCCTGGGGGGGGTCAGCCCCAGCATTTT. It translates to CASSPGGGQPQHF.